What follows is one TCR beta chain and its context. This clone was recorded many times. The clone's antigen remains unknown. Read coverage stops 3 residues before the CDR3 terminus; the germline J gene supplies the remainder. Most CVID patients and most healthy controls were of Caucasian heritage. Heparinized peripheral whole blood samples of roughly 5 to 8.5 ml were collected from each donor. Genomic DNA from adults with common variable immune deficiency (CVID) and from healthy adult controls was used for sequencing of TCRbeta CDR3 repertoires. A total of some 22 healthy adult volunteers (approximately 12 female and roughly ten male; age range roughly 23 to 75 years, mean age roughly 34) were included in the control group. Diluted blood was subjected to density centrifugation over Hypaque 1077 or Ficoll-Paque for isolation of peripheral blood mononuclear cells. Genomic DNA was extracted from unsorted mononuclear cells by Qiagen column purification or by a centrifugation-based method.

The data originate from a study of T cell clonality in common variable immunodeficiency (dated by TCRdb to between 2015 and 2017). Summary of the overall study and its limitations: The authors noted that sequencing repertoires of T cell subpopulations would be needed to clarify what caused the increased clonality in CVID. Increased TCRbeta clonality was found in CVID subjects compared with healthy controls (t-test p = 0.018), with the increase being most characteristic of about a third of subjects. Even though DNA input was equal, the average per sample came to about 81,820 unique sequences for controls compared with about 31,547 for CVID samples. Healthy controls shared more TCRbeta clones with each other than CVID subjects shared among themselves (p < 0.0001). CVID TCRbeta sequences were reported to have fewer deletions and N-nucleotide insertions and to lack highly modified clones with 13 or more V deletions. Correlations between repertoire features and clinical complications were limited by patient heterogeneity within the CVID cohort.

CVID samples and control samples contributed equivalent amounts of genomic DNA as sequencing input. For every sample, a 60 bp segment covering the rearranged TCRbeta CDR3 region was amplified and then sequenced. The immunoSEQ assay, a bias-corrected multiplex PCR with high-throughput sequencing, was employed for TCRbeta amplification. For the original study's pipeline: Every unique nucleotide sequence was considered a clone and was annotated with V, D and J genes, copy number and frequency. Sequences were labeled productive if in frame, and non-productive if out of frame or containing stop codons. As previously described, clonality was computed from Shannon's entropy. The predicted amino acid sequences of productive clones were used to derive mean CDR3 Kyte-Doolittle hydropathy. Scaled V gene usage was hierarchically clustered using Manhattan distance and complete linkage with the R hclust function. To assess clone sharing by CDR3 amino acid sequence, 12 repertoires per group were resampled over 100 rounds. The repertoires were screened for roughly 70 published EBV-specific TCRbeta sequences and 245 published CMV-specific TCRbeta sequences. After a couple of CVID samples that produced fewer than 10,000 sequences were dropped from the analysis, some 42 CVID repertoires remained. The table comes from immuneACCESS by way of TCRdb, which keeps in-frame sequences with V and J called. Part of the clones is missing from these tables; in studies checked, under half for an unresolved V gene and the rest for unknown reasons. The V and J calls and clone size are taken from that table; D and trimming were inferred from the DNA. For this sample, 35,000 to 50,000 clones are listed, none of them singletons. The ten top clones hold over 1.1% of the sample.

V sheds 3 bases and J sheds 2 bases, leaving 13 bases between their ends. According to the germline V gene, CDR1 reads ENHRY and CDR2 reads SYGVKD. Including the terminal cysteine and phenylalanine, the CDR3 comprises 15 residues. Part of the CDR3 DNA is given, 36 bases translated from base 1. This clonotype originated in a person aged 18 to 69 in good health. The chain uses TRBV10-3 and TRBJ1-1; the best D guess is TRBD1, with 6 bases matching. The sequencing sample was made of peripheral blood mononuclear cells. Incomplete CDR3 DNA: TGTGCCATCAGTGACATAAACAGGGTTAACACTGAA. The encoded protein is CAISDINRVNTE. The whole CDR3 is CAISDINRVNTEAFF.